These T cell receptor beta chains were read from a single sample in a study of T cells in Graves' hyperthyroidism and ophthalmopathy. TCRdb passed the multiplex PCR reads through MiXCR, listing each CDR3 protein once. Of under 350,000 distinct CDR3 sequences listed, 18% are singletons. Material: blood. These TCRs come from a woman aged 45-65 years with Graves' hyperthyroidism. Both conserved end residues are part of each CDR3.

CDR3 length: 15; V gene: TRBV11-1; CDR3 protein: CASSLLQGVSDTQYF
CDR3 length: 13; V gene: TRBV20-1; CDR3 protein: CSARGIGTDEAFF
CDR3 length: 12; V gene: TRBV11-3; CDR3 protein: CASSRYGETQFF
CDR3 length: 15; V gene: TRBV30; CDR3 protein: CAWSVRGQWALGQFF
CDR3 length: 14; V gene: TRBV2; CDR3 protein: CASSGAGRPGAQYF
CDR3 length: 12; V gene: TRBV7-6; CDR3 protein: CASSSTHGELFF
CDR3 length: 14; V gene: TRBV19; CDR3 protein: CASSTLLGNYEQFF
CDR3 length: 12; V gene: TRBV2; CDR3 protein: CASSDGNQPQHF
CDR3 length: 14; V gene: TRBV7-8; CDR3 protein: CASSPIELGTEAFF
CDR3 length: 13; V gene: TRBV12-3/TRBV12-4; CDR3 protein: CASSLPRNTEAFF
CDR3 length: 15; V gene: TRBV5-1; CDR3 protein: CASSLGTAMNTEAFF
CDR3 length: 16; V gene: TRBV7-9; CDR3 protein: CASSLFSSGSPYEQYF
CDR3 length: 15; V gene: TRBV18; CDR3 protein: CASSPVPGQGWELFF
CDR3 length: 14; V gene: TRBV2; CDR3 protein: CASSRAVTTDTQYF
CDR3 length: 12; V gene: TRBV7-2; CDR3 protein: CASSLDGSGYTF
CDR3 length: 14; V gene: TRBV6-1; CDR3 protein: CASSEAGRNTEAFF
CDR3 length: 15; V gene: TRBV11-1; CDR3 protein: CASSRGDSYTGELFF
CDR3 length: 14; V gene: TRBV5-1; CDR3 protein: CASSRDRGSTEAFF
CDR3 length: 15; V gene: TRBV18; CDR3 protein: CASSPGYGAKNIQYF
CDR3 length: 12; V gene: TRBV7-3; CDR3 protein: CASSYERDTQYF
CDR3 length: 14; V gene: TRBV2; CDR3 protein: CASRTGMANEKLFF
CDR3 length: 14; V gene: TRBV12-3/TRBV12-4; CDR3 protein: CASSPVFSANEQFF
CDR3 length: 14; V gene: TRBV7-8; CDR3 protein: CASRARQAGNTIYF
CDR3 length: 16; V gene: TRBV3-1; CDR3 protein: CASSSKTGSSYNEQFF
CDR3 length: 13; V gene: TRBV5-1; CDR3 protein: CASSFGTTGELFF